These 6 T cell receptor beta chains originate from one sample sequenced in a study of blood T cell repertoires in COVID-19. Only in-frame clones appear in the TCRdb table, and some are missing; sequencing was by immunoSEQ multiplex PCR. Here the sample spans roughly 32,000 clones, around 91% being singletons. The sequencing input was peripheral blood. The receptor source for this set is a man older than 75 with acute or convalescent COVID-19.

J is TRBJ1-1 and V is TRBV11-2; 9 nucleotides match TRBD1. In germline, CDR1 is SGHAT, CDR2 FQNNGV. The length of the CDR3 is 14 residues. The V segment lost 5 bases and the J segment 5 bases; nucleotides outside the gene matches: 6. In DNA, the CDR3 is TGTGCCAGCAGCCCACAGGGGGCGCGGACTGAAGCTTTCTTT. Amino acid sequence: CASSPQGARTEAFF. The entire variable domain, with the rest obtained from reference TRBV11-2 and TRBJ1-1, is as follows: EAGVAQSPRYKIIEKRQSVAFWCNPISGHATLYWYQQILGQGPKLLIQFQNNGVVDDSQLPKDRFSAERLKGVDSTLKIQPAKLEDSAVYLCASSPQGARTEAFFGQGTRLTVV.

The chain links TRBV5-1 to TRBJ2-5, with D possibly being TRBD1 (6 bases). Germline V gene data show CDR1 as SGHRS and CDR2 as YFSETQ. V was pared by 0 bases and J by 0 bases, with 9 bases between. The CDR3 has 15 amino acids. The CDR3 protein is CASSLDGDNQETQYF. The CDR3 bases are TGCGCCAGCAGCTTGGATGGGGACAACCAAGAGACCCAGTACTTC.

The DNA of the CDR3 is TGTGCCAGCAGTTACTTGCGGAACACTGAAGCTTTCTTT. Translating it yields CASSYLRNTEAFF. The V gene is TRBV6-5, the J gene TRBJ1-1; no definite D call. The germline gives CDR1 MNHEY, CDR2 SVGAGI. CDR3 length: 13 amino acids. Trimming took off 1 base at V and 1 base at J, with 4 bases between the two ends.

The CDR3 here is CASSRRGPNYGYTF. In nucleotides, the CDR3 is TGTGCCAGCAGTCGCAGGGGGCCTAACTATGGCTACACCTTC. V usage is TRBV6-5 and J usage is TRBJ1-2, with 8 bases matching TRBD1. This CDR3 is 14 amino acids long. V shed 5 bases, J shed 0 bases, and the junction held 2 bases outside the gene matches. Germline V gene sequence: CDR1 MNHEY, CDR2 SVGAGI.

The rearrangement links TRBV6-5 to TRBJ2-1, with 10 bases aligning to TRBD1. The length of the CDR3 is 13 residues. The V segment lost 6 bases and the J segment 13 bases; nucleotides outside the gene matches: 9. Germline V CDR1 and CDR2: MNHEY, SVGAGI. CDR3 nucleotides: TGTGCCAGCAGGCGGACAGGGGGGGGGCCCCAGTTCTTC. It specifies CASRRTGGGPQFF.

V usage is TRBV2 and J usage is TRBJ2-2; D gene ambiguous. The CDR3 is made up of 13 amino acids. V gave up 2 bases and J gave up 6 bases, with 7 bases separating them. CDR1 is SNHLY, CDR2 FYNNEI, per germline. CDR3 nucleotides: TGTGCCAGCAGTGAACAGGTTTCCGGGGAGCTGTTTTTT. Translation gives CASSEQVSGELFF.